These T cell receptor beta chains were read from a single sample in a study of post-analysis software for immune sequencing data. From the PCR reads, TCRdb called clonotypes with MiXCR, one entry per CDR3 protein. Among roughly 580,000 distinct CDR3 sequences listed, about 40% were seen once. The sequencing sample was made of blood. These receptors originate from a girl aged 5-17 years with multiple sclerosis. Both conserved end residues are part of each CDR3. D genes are given only for firm matches. The size entry is marked missing in some rows and otherwise reads once, few, many or a size class.

>TRBV12-3/TRBV12-4|.|TRBJ2-4|.
CASRPRLANIQYF
TGTGCCAGCAGGCCCCGCTTAGCAAACATTCAGTACTTC
>TRBV6-5|.|TRBJ1-6|.
CASNQHFNSPPHF
TGTGCCAGCAACCAACATTTTAATTCACCCCCCCACTTT
>TRBV11-2|TRBD2|TRBJ2-1|.
CAGSLLGTRRVNEQFF
TGTGCCGGCAGCTTGCTGGGGACTAGGCGCGTGAATGAGCAGTTCTTC
>TRBV20-1|.|TRBJ2-5|many
CSARVSGSGKTQYF
TGCAGTGCTAGAGTGTCCGGGTCGGGGAAGACCCAGTACTTC
>TRBV7-2|TRBD2|TRBJ2-7|few
CASSLDGLAGGREQYF
TGTGCCAGCAGCTTAGACGGACTAGCGGGGGGGCGCGAGCAGTACTTC
>TRBV4-1|.|TRBJ1-5|few
CASSQWSGRRNQPQHF
TGCGCCAGCAGCCAGTGGTCGGGCAGGCGCAATCAGCCCCAGCATTTT
>TRBV12-3/TRBV12-4|.|TRBJ1-1|.
CASSSGRSNTEAFF
TGTGCCAGCAGTTCCGGCCGATCGAACACTGAAGCTTTCTTT
>TRBV5-5|.|TRBJ1-2|.
CASSLAGSQKGYTF
TGTGCCAGCAGCTTGGCCGGCAGCCAGAAGGGCTACACCTTC
>TRBV25-1|TRBD1|TRBJ2-7|few
CASSPDRGLDEQYF
TGTGCCAGCAGTCCAGACAGGGGCCTGGACGAGCAGTACTTC
>TRBV2|.|TRBJ1-1|few
CASSVRVRVTEAFF
TGTGCCAGCAGCGTAAGGGTCCGGGTCACTGAAGCTTTCTTT
>TRBV4-1|.|TRBJ2-3|.
CASSQVQGSTDTQYF
TGCGCCAGCAGCCAAGTACAGGGAAGCACAGATACGCAGTATTTT
>TRBV4-1|.|TRBJ1-1|few
CASSQIGTNTEAFF
TGCGCCAGCAGCCAAATAGGCACGAACACTGAAGCTTTCTTT
>TRBV12-3/TRBV12-4|TRBD2|TRBJ2-7|few
CASSLAGTGGTYEQYF
TGTGCCAGCAGTTTAGCAGGGACGGGAGGAACCTACGAGCAGTACTTC
>TRBV16|TRBD1|TRBJ2-1|.
CACSQWRTGTGPNNEQFF
TGTGCCTGCAGCCAATGGAGGACCGGGACAGGGCCTAACAATGAGCAGTTCTTC
>TRBV5-1|.|TRBJ1-1|.
CASSLLTRSDTEAFF
TGCGCCAGCAGCTTGCTAACACGGAGTGACACTGAAGCTTTCTTT
>TRBV12-3/TRBV12-4|.|TRBJ2-7|.
CASSSYEPTYEQYF
TGTGCCAGCAGTTCCTACGAGCCGACCTACGAGCAGTACTTC
>TRBV12-3/TRBV12-4|TRBD1|TRBJ1-2|few
CASSPHGTANYGYTF
TGTGCCAGCAGTCCCCATGGGACAGCTAACTATGGCTACACCTTC